Each of the 22 T cell receptor beta chains below was sequenced from the same sample in a study of T cells in Graves' hyperthyroidism and ophthalmopathy. Amplified regions were TCR beta CDR3 sequences from RNA transcripts. TCR CDR3 regions were first amplified by RT-PCR with HTBI primers. TCRdb processed the multiplex PCR reads anew with MiXCR; each CDR3 protein has one entry. The sample shows about 680,000 distinct CDR3 sequences, roughly 32% of them seen only once. The specimen was blood. All receptors come from a woman aged 40 to 50 with Graves' hyperthyroidism.

The gene calls are TRBV6-4 and TRBJ2-7, with 12 positions matching TRBD1. Unmatched junction bases numbered 9, after V lost 2 bases and J lost 7 bases. The germline V gene encodes CDR1 MRHNA and CDR2 SNTAGT. This CDR3 is built from 16 residues. The DNA of the CDR3 is TGTGCCAGCAGTGACCCCTGGGGACAGGGGGCAGAAGAGCAGTACTTC. Protein: CASSDPWGQGAEEQYF.

This clonotype has at least ten counts. This sequence joins TRBV7-9 and TRBJ1-5, with D possibly being TRBD1 (5 bases). The CDR3 is made up of 12 amino acids. Looked up from germline, CDR1 is SEHNR and CDR2 is FQNEAQ (reference sequence). Trimming took 4 bases from V and 11 from J, leaving 12 bases between them. The CDR3 protein is CASSSQGMAQHF. In DNA form, the CDR3 reads TGTGCCAGCAGCTCCCAGGGTATGGCCCAGCATTTT.

This clonotype has only a few counts. The gene calls are TRBV13 and TRBJ2-7; the D is unclear. The CDR3 extends over 14 amino acids. The germline V gene has CDR1 PRHDT and CDR2 FYEKMQ (reference sequence). V lost 6 bases and J lost 7, with 19 bases in between. CDR3 nucleotides: TGTGCCAGCAGTTTATCCGCCAGCACGCGGGAGCAGTACTTC. Translation: CASSLSASTREQYF.

This sequence joins TRBV7-2 and TRBJ1-2, with a possible D match to TRBD1 (5 bases). The CDR3 sequence is 14 residues long. Per germline, CDR1 SGHTA and CDR2 FQGNSA. Between the trimmed V and J ends, which lost 3 bases and 5 bases, there was a span of 13 bases. In nucleotides, the CDR3 is TGTGCCAGCAGCTTTGGGGCCTCGGGGTATGGCTACACCTTC. Protein product: CASSFGASGYGYTF.

In its sample, this clonotype was seen once. The rearrangement uses TRBV7-2 and TRBJ2-7, with 8 bases fitting TRBD1. The CDR3 spans 15 residues. CDR1 and CDR2 (germline): SGHTA, FQGNSA. J lost 6 bases, V lost 3 bases, and 10 bases had no gene match. The CDR3 here is CASSLELDRGSEQYF. The DNA of the CDR3 is TGTGCCAGCAGCTTGGAATTAGACAGGGGATCCGAGCAGTACTTC.

The V call is TRBV15, the J call TRBJ1-5; D unclear. V was shortened by 3 bases and J by 4 bases, with 7 bases between the two germline ends. This CDR3 is 13 amino acids long. Per germline, CDR1 LNHNV and CDR2 YYDKDF (reference sequence). CDR3 amino acids: CATSSFENQPQHF. CDR3 sequence (DNA): TGTGCCACCAGCAGTTTTGAGAATCAGCCCCAGCATTTT.

Remarks on this clonotype: No conserved phenylalanine or tryptophan is present at the end of the CDR3, so a read error is the likely explanation. The chain couples TRBV11-1 to TRBJ1-1; the D gene is possibly TRBD1 (6 bases). CDR1 and CDR2 from the germline V gene are SGHAT and FQDESV (reference sequence). CDR3 size: 14 residues. V was cut by 0 bases and J by 4 bases, with 9 bases left in between. This CDR3 reads CASSLAGGTTEAFL. The CDR3 nucleotides read TGTGCCAGCAGCTTAGCAGGGGGAACCACTGAAGCTTTCCTT.

Worth noting for this clonotype: A read error may explain this, as a much larger clone is one base away. The chain joins TRBV2 to TRBJ1-1; 9 bases agree with TRBD1. V lost 4 bases, J lost 1 base, and 4 bases stayed unmatched. Germline V CDR1 and CDR2: SNHLY, FYNNEI. This CDR3 spans 15 amino acids. The CDR3 spells CASSGQGEGNTEAFF. The DNA of the CDR3 is TGTGCCAGCAGTGGACAGGGGGAGGGGAACACTGAAGCTTTCTTT.

The genes are TRBV19 and TRBJ2-7; 9 positions agree with TRBD2. The ends lost 3 bases at V and 2 bases at J; junction bases unmatched: 5. Germline V gene data show CDR1 as LNHDA and CDR2 as SQIVND (reference sequence). The CDR3 contains 15 residues. CDR3 coding DNA: TGTGCCAGTAGTATTGCTAGCGGGATGACCTACGAGCAGTACTTC. This gives the protein CASSIASGMTYEQYF.

This clonotype was seen more than once but under ten times. The chain links TRBV6-2 or TRBV6-3 to TRBJ1-2; D is uncertain. With 7 bases removed from V and 4 bases from J, the gap between germline ends came to 13 bases. Germline loops: CDR1 MNHEY, CDR2 SVGEGT. CDR3 length: 13 residues. CDR3 sequence reads: CASNPPNTYGYTF. The CDR3 DNA reads as TGTGCCAGCAATCCGCCGAACACCTATGGCTACACCTTC.

About this clonotype itself: One end of the junction varies from germline; a read error may be responsible. The gene calls are TRBV10-3 and TRBJ1-1; unclear D gene. Germline-derived CDR1 and CDR2 are ENHRY and SYGVKD. CDR3 length: 14 amino acids. CDR3 region: CASSVDGINTEAFF. The CDR3 nucleotides are TGTGCCAGCAGTGTTGACGGGATTAACACTGAAGCTTTCTTT.

This clonotype was seen ten or more times. The chain is built from TRBV5-5 and TRBJ2-6, with D perhaps TRBD1 (5 bases). This CDR3 has 17 residues. Trimming took 0 bases from V and 0 from J, leaving 10 bases between them. CDR1 and CDR2 from the germline V gene are SGHKS and YYEKEE (reference sequence). The CDR3 sequence: CASSLGGLLSGANVLTF. CDR3 nucleotides: TGTGCCAGCAGCTTGGGGGGCTTACTCTCTGGGGCCAACGTCCTGACTTTC.

The rearrangement uses TRBV10-3 and TRBJ1-6; 7 nucleotides line up with TRBD1. The junction had 21 bases not matched to a gene; V was cut back by 5 bases and J by 8 bases. This CDR3 region has 19 residues. Germline assignment: CDR1 ENHRY and CDR2 SYGVKD. The CDR3 region has the DNA TGTGCCATCAGTACCATGGGGATAAAACAGGGGAATAGCGATTCACCCCTCCACTTT. This sequence encodes CAISTMGIKQGNSDSPLHF.

This clonotype was counted between two and nine times. The chain employs TRBV6-6 and TRBJ1-5; unclear D gene. Germline-derived CDR1 and CDR2 are MNHNY and SVGAGI (reference sequence). The CDR3 has 13 amino acids. With 8 bases removed from V and 7 bases from J, the gap between germline ends came to 15 bases. Written as DNA, the CDR3 is TGTGCCAGCGGCCAGGAGTGGTGGCAGCCCCAGCATTTT. It codes for CASGQEWWQPQHF.

This chain connects TRBV7-2 to TRBJ2-5, with TRBD1 matching 8 bases. The trim removed 6 bases at V and 4 bases at J, leaving 10 bases unmatched. Germline loops: CDR1 SGHTA, CDR2 FQGNSA. The CDR3 has 15 amino acids. CDR3 sequence (DNA): TGTGCCAGCAGAGCAGCAGGGGGCCTCCGAGAGACCCAGTACTTC. Its translation is CASRAAGGLRETQYF. Filled out from reference TRBV7-2 and TRBJ2-5, the complete variable domain reads GAGVSQSPSNKVTEKGKDVELRCDPISGHTALYWYRQSLGQGLEFLIYFQGNSAPDKSGLPSDRFSAERTGGSVSTLTIQRTQQEDSAVYLCASRAAGGLRETQYFGPGTRLLVL.

Comment on this clonotype: At one end the junction does not follow the germline gene, possibly because of a read error. The J gene is TRBJ1-1, the V gene TRBV5-1; D not resolved. The CDR3 spans 14 residues. In germline, CDR1 is SGHRS, CDR2 YFSETQ. CDR3 loop: CASSTRSLNAEAFF. DNA of the CDR3: TGCGCCAGCAGTACCCGATCCTTGAACGCTGAAGCTTTCTTT.

The chain carries TRBV12-3 or TRBV12-4 and TRBJ1-2; weak D call: TRBD1 (5 bases). V lost 1 base, J lost 8 bases, and 29 bases lay in between. The CDR3 totals 19 residues. The CDR3, as DNA: TGTGCCAGCAGTTTAGTACTCGCGGGACCACACTCGCAGAGGGCGGGCTACACCTTC. Protein: CASSLVLAGPHSQRAGYTF.

This chain connects TRBV12-3 or TRBV12-4 to TRBJ2-7, with TRBD2 matching over 7 bases. J gave up 6 bases and V 4 bases, and 9 bases lay outside the gene matches. This CDR3 is 14 amino acids long. The CDR3 nucleotides are TGTGCCAGCAGTTCGAGGACTAGTCTGTCCGAGCAGTACTTC. Translating it yields CASSSRTSLSEQYF.

This clonotype was found many times. V usage is TRBV10-3 and J usage is TRBJ1-2, with D possibly being TRBD1 (6 bases). In germline, CDR1 is ENHRY, CDR2 SYGVKD. The CDR3 runs 13 residues. Trimming took 11 bases from V and 4 from J, leaving 17 bases between them. The CDR3 reads CAVQGQTLYGYTF. The CDR3 DNA reads as TGTGCCGTACAGGGCCAAACCCTCTATGGCTACACCTTC.

This clonotype was observed a few times. The rearrangement joins TRBV7-2 to TRBJ1-2, with D hard to call. V shed 8 bases and J shed 4 bases, with 14 bases lying between them. Germline V lookup: CDR1 SGHTA, CDR2 FQGNSA. The CDR3 covers 13 residues. This CDR3 reads CASSPPPRYGYTF. The CDR3 nucleotides read TGTGCCAGCTCACCACCCCCTCGCTATGGCTACACCTTC.

This clonotype showed up just a few times. The chain carries TRBV19 and TRBJ1-2; 7 nucleotides align to TRBD1. From germline, CDR1 is LNHDA and CDR2 SQIVND (reference sequence). The V segment lost 5 bases and the J segment 6 bases; nucleotides outside the gene matches: 6. The CDR3 is 13 residues long. CDR3 sequence reads: CASSGLGGDGYTF. CDR3 coding DNA: TGTGCCAGTAGTGGTTTAGGGGGCGATGGCTACACCTTC. The full variable domain, its missing parts supplied by reference TRBV19 and TRBJ1-2, is DGGITQSPKYLFRKEGQNVTLSCEQNLNHDAMYWYRQDPGQGLRLIYYSQIVNDFQKGDIAEGYSVSREKKESFPLTVTSAQKNPTAFYLCASSGLGGDGYTFGSGTRLTVV.

This clonotype occurred a few times. The rearrangement uses TRBV6-5 and TRBJ2-5; 8 nucleotides agree with TRBD1. J lost 1 base, V lost 6 bases, and 4 bases had no gene match. The CDR3 contains 14 residues. In germline, CDR1 is MNHEY, CDR2 SVGAGI. CDR3 nucleotides: TGTGCCAGCAGCCTGGGACAGGCCCAAGAGACCCAGTACTTC. Its translation is CASSLGQAQETQYF.